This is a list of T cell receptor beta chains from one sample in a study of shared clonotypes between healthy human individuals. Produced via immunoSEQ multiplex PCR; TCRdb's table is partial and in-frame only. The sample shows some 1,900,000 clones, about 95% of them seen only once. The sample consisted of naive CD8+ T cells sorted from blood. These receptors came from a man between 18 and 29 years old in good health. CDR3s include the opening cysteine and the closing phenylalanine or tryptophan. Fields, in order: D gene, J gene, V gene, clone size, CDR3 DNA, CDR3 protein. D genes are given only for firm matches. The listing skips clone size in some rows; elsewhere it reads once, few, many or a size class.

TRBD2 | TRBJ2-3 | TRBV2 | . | TGTGCCAGCAGTGCGGGGGCGGGAGGAGATACGCAGTATTTT | CASSAGAGGDTQYF
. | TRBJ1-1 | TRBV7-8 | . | TGTGCCAGCAGCTTAATCCCAGGGGACACTGAAGCTTTCTTT | CASSLIPGDTEAFF
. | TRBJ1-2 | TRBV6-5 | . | TGTGCCAGCAGGGGAGGGGAAAACTATGGCTACACCTTC | CASRGGENYGYTF
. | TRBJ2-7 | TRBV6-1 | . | TGTGCCAGCAGTGAGGGTCCCTACGAGCAGTACTTC | CASSEGPYEQYF
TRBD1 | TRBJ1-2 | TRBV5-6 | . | TGTGCCAGCAGCTTGGGGTCAGGGGGTGGCTACACCTTC | CASSLGSGGGYTF
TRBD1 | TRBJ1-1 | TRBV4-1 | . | TGCGCCAGCAGCCACCCGGGACAGATGAACACTGAAGCTTTCTTT | CASSHPGQMNTEAFF
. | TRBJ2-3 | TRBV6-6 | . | TGTGCCAGCAGCGACTCCTTAAGGGGCGAAGATACGCAGTATTTT | CASSDSLRGEDTQYF
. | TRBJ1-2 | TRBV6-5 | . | TGTGCCAGCAGTCCGGACGGGGTACGGTATGGCTACACCTTC | CASSPDGVRYGYTF
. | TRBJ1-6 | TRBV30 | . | TGTGCCTGGGACAACTCCTATAATTCACCCCTCCACTTT | CAWDNSYNSPLHF
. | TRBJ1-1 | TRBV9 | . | TGTGCCAGCAGCGTAGGGGTTAGCACTGAAGCTTTCTTT | CASSVGVSTEAFF
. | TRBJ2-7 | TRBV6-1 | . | TGTGCCAGCAGTGAACCCCGGTGGAGCTCCTACGAGCAGTACTTC | CASSEPRWSSYEQYF
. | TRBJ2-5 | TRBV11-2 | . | TGTGCCAGCAGCCCAAGCCCCCTGGAGACCCAGTACTTC | CASSPSPLETQYF
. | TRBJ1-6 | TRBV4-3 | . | TGCGCCAGCAGCCAGGGACGGGGTGGGAGTAATTCACCCCTCCACTTT | CASSQGRGGSNSPLHF
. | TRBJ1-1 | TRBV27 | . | TGTGCCAGCAGACCGGGGCCCCCTTCTGCTGAAGCTTTCTTT | CASRPGPPSAEAFF
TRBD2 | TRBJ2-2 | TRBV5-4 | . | TGTGCCAGCAGCCAAGGACTAGCGGGAGGTACCGGGGAGCTGTTTTTT | CASSQGLAGGTGELFF
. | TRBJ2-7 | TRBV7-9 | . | TGTGCCAGCAGCGGCGGGTTCTTCTACGAGCAGTACTTC | CASSGGFFYEQYF
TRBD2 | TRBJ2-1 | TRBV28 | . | TGTGCCAGCAGTCCTCTTCTAGCGGGAGATTTCCATGAGCAGTTCTTC | CASSPLLAGDFHEQFF
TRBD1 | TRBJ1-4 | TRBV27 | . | TGTGCCAGCAGCGCCGGGACAGGGATTGCGAAACTGTTTTTT | CASSAGTGIAKLFF
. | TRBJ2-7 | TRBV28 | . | TGTGCCAGCAGTCCCTGGGACCACTACGAGCAGTACTTC | CASSPWDHYEQYF
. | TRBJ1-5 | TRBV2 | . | TGTGCCAGCAGTGAATGGGGAAATCAGCCCCAGCATTTT | CASSEWGNQPQHF
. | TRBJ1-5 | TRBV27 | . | TGTGCCAGCAGCCTGCAGGGATACAATCAGCCCCAGCATTTT | CASSLQGYNQPQHF
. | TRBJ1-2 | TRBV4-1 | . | TGCGCCAGCAGCCAAGCTGCCACAGATAACTATGGCTACACCTTC | CASSQAATDNYGYTF
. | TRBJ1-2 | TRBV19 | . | TGTGCCAGTAGTATTATCGGGGCCCGAGCTGGCTACACCTTC | CASSIIGARAGYTF
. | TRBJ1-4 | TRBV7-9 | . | TGTGCCAGCAGTTCGCAGGGAGAATTGGGCGAAAAACTGTTTTTT | CASSSQGELGEKLFF
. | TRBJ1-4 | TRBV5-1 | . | TGCGCCAGCAGCTTCGATCCTCTGACAGCGGAAAAACTGTTTTTT | CASSFDPLTAEKLFF
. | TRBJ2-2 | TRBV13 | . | TGTGCCAGCAGCTTAGGCCCAGCGGGTTACGCCGGGGAGCTGTTTTTT | CASSLGPAGYAGELFF
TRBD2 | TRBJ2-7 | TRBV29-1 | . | TGCAGCGCTTCCAGTCCGGGACTAGAAATCGAGCAGTACTTC | CSASSPGLEIEQYF
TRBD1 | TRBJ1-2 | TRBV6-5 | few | TGTGCCAGCAGTAAAACAGGGGAGAACTATGGCTACACCTTC | CASSKTGENYGYTF
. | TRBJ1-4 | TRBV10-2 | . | TGCGCCAGCAGTGAGTCGCAGGGGAGTATTACTAATGAAAAACTGTTTTTT | CASSESQGSITNEKLFF
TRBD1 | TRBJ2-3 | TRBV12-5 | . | TGTGCCCGTCGCCAGGGGGACATAGCAGATACGCAGTATTTT | CARRQGDIADTQYF
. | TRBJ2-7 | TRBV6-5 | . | TGTGCCAGCAGCTCGGGCCCAAACCCCTCCTACGAGCAGTACTTC | CASSSGPNPSYEQYF
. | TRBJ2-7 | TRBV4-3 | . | TGCGCCAGCGGGGTGGGTCTTGAATCCTACGAGCAGTACTTC | CASGVGLESYEQYF
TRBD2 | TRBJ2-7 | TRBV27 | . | TGTGCCAGCGGCTGGACTAGCTACGAGCAGTACTTC | CASGWTSYEQYF